A selection of T cell receptor beta chains follows, all from one sample in a study of shared clonotypes between healthy human individuals. Here immunoSEQ multiplex PCR was the method, and the copy in TCRdb shows in-frame clones only, minus some. The sample carries about 360,000 clones, over 70% recorded once. Input material: memory CD4+ T cells sorted from blood. These receptors were taken from a man aged 30-40 years in good health. CDR3s include the opening cysteine and the closing phenylalanine or tryptophan. The D gene is left open where the match is weak. For some rows the clone size is stated as once, few or many, or as a class when expanded; others skip it.

size | J | V | D | DNA | CDR3
- | TRBJ2-1 | TRBV10-3 | TRBD2 | TGTGCCATCAGGCCTAGCGGGGGATACAATGAGCAGTTCTTC | CAIRPSGGYNEQFF
- | TRBJ1-4 | TRBV28 | - | TGTGCCAGCAGTTTACCGACAGGAACTAATGAAAAACTGTTTTTT | CASSLPTGTNEKLFF
- | TRBJ1-5 | TRBV21-1 | - | TGTGCCAGCAGCAAAGTCTGGCAGCCCCAGCATTTT | CASSKVWQPQHF
- | TRBJ1-1 | TRBV28 | - | TGTGCCAGCAGTCACCCTACTGAAGCTTTCTTT | CASSHPTEAFF
- | TRBJ2-1 | TRBV6-1 | - | TGTGCCAGCAGTGGGACGATGGGTGAGCAGTTCTTC | CASSGTMGEQFF
- | TRBJ2-5 | TRBV7-3 | - | TGTGCCAGCAGCTTACTTCCCCAAGAGACCCAGTACTTC | CASSLLPQETQYF
once | TRBJ2-7 | TRBV5-4 | - | TGTGCCAGCAGCTTGTCTTCCGGGTCGGGGGTCTCCTACGAGCAGTACTTC | CASSLSSGSGVSYEQYF
- | TRBJ2-1 | TRBV7-2 | TRBD2 | TGTGCCAGCAGCTTAGCTAGCGGGAGTAGCAATGAGCAGTTCTTC | CASSLASGSSNEQFF
- | TRBJ2-3 | TRBV2 | - | TGTGCCAGCAGCAGTTTTAGGCGGGATACGCAGTATTTT | CASSSFRRDTQYF
- | TRBJ2-1 | TRBV5-1 | TRBD2 | TGCGCCAGCAGCGCCGATAGCGGGGTGGGAAATGAGCAGTTCTTC | CASSADSGVGNEQFF
- | TRBJ1-2 | TRBV5-4 | - | TGTGCCAGCAGCCCTGAACGAGGGCGAGGTGGCTACACCTTC | CASSPERGRGGYTF
- | TRBJ1-2 | TRBV6-1 | - | TGTGCCAGCAGTGAACAGAGGCGGACCTATGGCTACACCTTC | CASSEQRRTYGYTF
many | TRBJ1-2 | TRBV27 | TRBD1 | TGTGCCAGCAGGGGGGACAGCCAAGCTAACTATGGCTACACCTTC | CASRGDSQANYGYTF
- | TRBJ2-5 | TRBV4-1 | - | TGCGCCAGCAGCCAGTCCCTCGGGACATCACAAGAGACCCAGTACTTC | CASSQSLGTSQETQYF
- | TRBJ2-5 | TRBV7-9 | TRBD2 | TGTGCCAGCAGCTTGGTGCTAGCGGGGCTACATCAAGAGACCCAGTACTTC | CASSLVLAGLHQETQYF
- | TRBJ1-1 | TRBV9 | - | TGTGCCAGCAGCCCAAGACCAGGGCATACTGAAGCTTTCTTT | CASSPRPGHTEAFF
- | TRBJ1-2 | TRBV27 | TRBD1 | TGTGCCAGCAGTTCCCACTACGGACAGGGCGACTATGGCTACACCTTC | CASSSHYGQGDYGYTF
- | TRBJ1-1 | TRBV7-8 | TRBD1 | TGTGCCAGCAGCTTATCAGGGGGGGACACTGAAGCTTTCTTT | CASSLSGGDTEAFF
- | TRBJ2-1 | TRBV30 | - | TGTGCCTGGAGCCAGCTGGGTTTTGGTGAGCAGTTCTTC | CAWSQLGFGEQFF
few | TRBJ2-1 | TRBV7-2 | - | TGTGCCAGCAGCTTGGGACTGCCGCTTTTAGGCAATGAGCAGTTCTTC | CASSLGLPLLGNEQFF
- | TRBJ2-2 | TRBV30 | - | TGTGCCTGGAGTAACGGGGAGGCCTTGGCCGGGGAGCTGTTTTTT | CAWSNGEALAGELFF
few | TRBJ1-5 | TRBV18 | - | TGTGCCAGCTCACTAACAGGGAAAGATCAGCCCCAGCATTTT | CASSLTGKDQPQHF
- | TRBJ1-1 | TRBV28 | - | TGTGCCAGCAGCCCCCTACAGGGTGTAGCCACTGAAGCTTTCTTT | CASSPLQGVATEAFF
- | TRBJ2-5 | TRBV4-3 | TRBD2 | TGCGCCAGCAGCCAAGACGGGACTAGCGGGAGTGCCCAGTACTTC | CASSQDGTSGSAQYF
- | TRBJ1-3 | TRBV4-1 | - | TGCGCTAGCAGCGGGAACACCATATATTTT | CASSGNTIYF
- | TRBJ2-7 | TRBV6-5 | - | TGTGCCAGCAGTTGGGGGTCGGGGGGCGCTTCCTACGAGCAGTACTTC | CASSWGSGGASYEQYF
- | TRBJ2-1 | TRBV10-3 | TRBD2 | TGTGCCATCAGATTGGGAGGGGTCGATGAGCAGTTCTTC | CAIRLGGVDEQFF
- | TRBJ2-1 | TRBV7-9 | TRBD2 | TGTGCCAGCCAGGCGGGAGGGTTTGTTGTTCGCGATGAGCAGTTCTTC | CASQAGGFVVRDEQFF
- | TRBJ2-2 | TRBV5-1 | TRBD1 | TGCGCCAGCAGCTTGGAGGGACAGGGGACCGGGGAGCTGTTTTTT | CASSLEGQGTGELFF
- | TRBJ1-2 | TRBV5-5 | - | TGTGCCAGCAGCCTGTCCAACGCCCGGGACTATGGCTACACCTTC | CASSLSNARDYGYTF
- | TRBJ2-2 | TRBV6-1 | - | TGTGCCAGCAGGCCGGGAGTTTGGGCCGGGGAGCTGTTTTTT | CASRPGVWAGELFF
- | TRBJ2-5 | TRBV4-3 | - | TGCGCCAGCAGCCAAGAAGCAACGGGAGTTCGAGAGACCCAGTACTTC | CASSQEATGVRETQYF
many | TRBJ2-2 | TRBV5-1 | - | TGCGCCAGCAGCTTGGGCACTATCACCACCGGGGAGCTGTTTTTT | CASSLGTITTGELFF
- | TRBJ2-2 | TRBV6-6 | - | TGTGCCAGCAGTTTCGAAGTTGGGGAGCTGTTTTTT | CASSFEVGELFF
- | TRBJ2-1 | TRBV5-1 | TRBD2 | TGCGCCAGCAGCTTGGGCGCTAGCGGTACCTACAATGAGCAGTTCTTC | CASSLGASGTYNEQFF
- | TRBJ2-4 | TRBV10-3 | - | TGTGCCATCAAGGGAACAGATGACATTCAGTACTTC | CAIKGTDDIQYF
- | TRBJ2-6 | TRBV5-1 | - | TGCGCCAGCGGCAACTACTCTGGGGCCAACGTCCTGACTTTC | CASGNYSGANVLTF
few | TRBJ2-7 | TRBV30 | - | TGTGCCTGGGACGGCAGGGCGGGGAACGAGCAGTACTTC | CAWDGRAGNEQYF
few | TRBJ2-2 | TRBV29-1 | - | TGCAGCGTTGGTACACCCTCGGACACCGGGGAGCTGTTTTTT | CSVGTPSDTGELFF
- | TRBJ2-1 | TRBV4-3 | - | TGCGCCAGCAGCCCGCATCGGAGGGCGGAGGGGAATGAGCAGTTCTTC | CASSPHRRAEGNEQFF
once | TRBJ1-1 | TRBV2 | - | TGTGCCATCCCCAGAGGGTTCGGTGAAGCTTTCTTT | CAIPRGFGEAFF
- | TRBJ2-3 | TRBV10-2 | TRBD1 | TGCGCCAGCAGTGAGAGAATCAACAGGGGAGATACGCAGTATTTT | CASSERINRGDTQYF
- | TRBJ2-2 | TRBV2 | TRBD1 | TGTGCCAGCATTGGACAGGGCCACACCGGGGAGCTGTTTTTT | CASIGQGHTGELFF
- | TRBJ2-3 | TRBV27 | - | TGTGCCAGCAGTTTCGACTGGGGCACAGATACGCAGTATTTT | CASSFDWGTDTQYF
- | TRBJ1-5 | TRBV2 | - | TGTGCCAGCAGATGGGACACCGGCAATCAGCCCCAGCATTTT | CASRWDTGNQPQHF
- | TRBJ1-3 | TRBV6-4 | - | TGTGCCAGCAGTGACTCCCCGGGACAAATGAGCTCTGGAAACACCATATATTTT | CASSDSPGQMSSGNTIYF
- | TRBJ1-1 | TRBV7-8 | - | TGTGCCAGCAGCGTAGGGACCCCGAAGGGGACTGAAGCTTTCTTT | CASSVGTPKGTEAFF
once | TRBJ2-7 | TRBV9 | TRBD2 | TGTGCCAGCAGCGTATCAACTAGCGGGTATTCCTACGAGCAGTACTTC | CASSVSTSGYSYEQYF